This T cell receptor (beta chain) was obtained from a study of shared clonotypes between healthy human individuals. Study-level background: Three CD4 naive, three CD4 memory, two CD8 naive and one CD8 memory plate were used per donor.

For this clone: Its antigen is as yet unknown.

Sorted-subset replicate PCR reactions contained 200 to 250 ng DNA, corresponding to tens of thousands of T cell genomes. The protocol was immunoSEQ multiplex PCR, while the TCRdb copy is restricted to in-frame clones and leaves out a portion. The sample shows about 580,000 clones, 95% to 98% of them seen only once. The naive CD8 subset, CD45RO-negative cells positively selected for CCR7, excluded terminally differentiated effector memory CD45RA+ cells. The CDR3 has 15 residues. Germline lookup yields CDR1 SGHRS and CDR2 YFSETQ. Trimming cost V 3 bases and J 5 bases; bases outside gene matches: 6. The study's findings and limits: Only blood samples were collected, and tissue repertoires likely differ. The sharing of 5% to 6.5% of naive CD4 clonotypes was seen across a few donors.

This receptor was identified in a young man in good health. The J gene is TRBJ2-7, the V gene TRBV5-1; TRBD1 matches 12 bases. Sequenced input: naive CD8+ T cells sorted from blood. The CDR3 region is CASSSGTGGRNEQYF. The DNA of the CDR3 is TGCGCCAGCAGCTCAGGGACAGGGGGCAGGAACGAGCAGTACTTC. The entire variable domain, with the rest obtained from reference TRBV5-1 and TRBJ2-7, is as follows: KAGVTQTPRYLIKTRGQQVTLSCSPISGHRSVSWYQQTPGQGLQFLFEYFSETQRNKGNFPGRFSGRQFSNSRSEMNVSTLELGDSALYLCASSSGTGGRNEQYFGPGTRLTVT.